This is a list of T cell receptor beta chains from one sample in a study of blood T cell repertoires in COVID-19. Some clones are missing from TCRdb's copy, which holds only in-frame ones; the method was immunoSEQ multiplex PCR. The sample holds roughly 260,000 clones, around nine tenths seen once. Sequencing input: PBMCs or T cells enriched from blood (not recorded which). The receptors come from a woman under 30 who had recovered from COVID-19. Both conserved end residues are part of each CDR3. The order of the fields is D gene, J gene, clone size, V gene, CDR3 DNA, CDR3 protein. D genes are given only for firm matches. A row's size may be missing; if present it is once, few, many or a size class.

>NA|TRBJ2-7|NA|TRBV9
TGTGCCAGCAGCCCAGCCCTGGGGGACACCTACGAGCAGTACTTC
CASSPALGDTYEQYF
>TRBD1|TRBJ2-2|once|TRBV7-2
TGTGCCAGCAGCCATAGTGTCCGGGACAGCACCGGGGAGCTGTTTTTT
CASSHSVRDSTGELFF
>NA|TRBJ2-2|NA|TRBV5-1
TGCGCCAGCAGCTTGTCCGGGAGCAACACCGAGGAGCTGTTTTTT
CASSLSGSNTEELFF
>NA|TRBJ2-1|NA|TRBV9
TGTGCCAGCAGCATAGAGGGGGGGTACAATGAGCAGTTCTTC
CASSIEGGYNEQFF
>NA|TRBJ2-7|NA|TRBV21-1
TGTGCCAGCAGCTCCCGGGACAGGGCCTCCTACGAGCAGTACTTC
CASSSRDRASYEQYF
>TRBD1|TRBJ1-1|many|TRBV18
TGTGCCAGCTCACCATGGCAGGACAGGGGATATCCTGAAGCTTTCTTT
CASSPWQDRGYPEAFF
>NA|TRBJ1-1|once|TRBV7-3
TGTGCCAGCAGCATCCAGGGAAGAGCCACTGAAGCTTTCTTT
CASSIQGRATEAFF
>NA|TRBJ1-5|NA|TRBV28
TGTGCCAGCAGTTTAGGGGGCGAGAATCTAGGGAGCAATCAGCCCCAGCATTTT
CASSLGGENLGSNQPQHF
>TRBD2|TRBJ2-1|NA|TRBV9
TGTGCCAGCAGCCCAGATAAGGGACTAGCGGGAGTATCCTACAATGAGCAGTTCTTC
CASSPDKGLAGVSYNEQFF
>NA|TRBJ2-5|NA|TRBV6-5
TGTGCCAGCATCGAAGGCGAGGCCCAGTACTTC
CASIEGEAQYF
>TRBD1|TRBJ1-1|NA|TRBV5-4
TGTGCCAGCAGCTTGGACAGGGGGGAAACCAAAATCGCTGAAGCTTTCTTT
CASSLDRGETKIAEAFF
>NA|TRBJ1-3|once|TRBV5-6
TGTGCCAGCAGCTTGGCCATTGGAAACACCATATATTTT
CASSLAIGNTIYF
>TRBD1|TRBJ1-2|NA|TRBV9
TGTGCCAGCAGCGTAGGAGGGGGCCCGACCTATGGCTACACCTTC
CASSVGGGPTYGYTF
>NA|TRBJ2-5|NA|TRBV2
TGTGCCAGCAGTCACCGGGACTACCAAGAGACCCAGTACTTC
CASSHRDYQETQYF